This T cell receptor beta chain emerged from a study of liver allograft versus peripheral blood T cells. About the study: Intrahepatic T cell receptor repertoires from transplanted livers were compared against repertoires in recipients' peripheral blood.

TCRdb reprocessed the reads with MiXCR, giving one entry per CDR3 protein. The profile shows about 9,600 distinct CDR3 sequences, about 15% of them singletons. In this sample, this clonotype turned up a few times. V lost 4 bases and J lost 6; bases outside the gene matches: 9. The CDR3 length is 15 residues. Germline CDR1 reads SGHRS; CDR2 reads YFSETQ. This receptor was taken from a human patient who had a liver transplant. Part of the T cells may come from the graft donor. This chain connects TRBV5-1 to TRBJ2-1, with TRBD1 identical over 8 bases. The CDR3 DNA is TGCGCCAGCAGCGGCCCCGGGACAGGCCTCAATGAGCAGTTCTTC. Its translation is CASSGPGTGLNEQFF. Using reference TRBV5-1 and TRBJ2-1 for the parts outside the CDR3, the full variable domain is KAGVTQTPRYLIKTRGQQVTLSCSPISGHRSVSWYQQTPGQGLQFLFEYFSETQRNKGNFPGRFSGRQFSNSRSEMNVSTLELGDSALYLCASSGPGTGLNEQFFGPGTRLTVL.